Included here is one T cell receptor beta chain sequence, with context. Antigen unknown. Unrecorded immune exposure was likely among donors, who were nominally healthy when sampled. The data are from a study of cytomegalovirus exposure and HLA in healthy donors. Study observations and caveats: A few V segments could not be told apart, such as TRBV6-2 and TRBV6-3, and were left out. Further analysis was carried out later, and it showed several of the most significant clusters appearing linked to common viral pathogens. Analysis performed later showed TCR beta chains linked to HLA being more clonally expanded than equally common others.

The primer mix had 60 Vbeta and 13 Jbeta primers. Clones were sequenced by immunoSEQ multiplex PCR, and TCRdb holds only the in-frame ones, with some missing. Altogether 150,000 to 180,000 clones are present, about 80% being singletons, with the ten largest covering 5% to 7.5%. V lost 5 bases and J lost 5, with 15 bases in between. The CDR3 consists of 14 residues. Per the germline V gene, CDR1 is SGHTA and CDR2 is FQGNSA. Sequencing was performed on PBMCs. This sequence originates from a woman aged 50 to 60 in good health and CMV-seropositive. This chain uses TRBV7-2 with TRBJ1-1; TRBD1 might be the D (5 bases). The CDR3 loop is CASSQRPGGTEAFF. For the CDR3, the DNA is TGTGCCAGCAGCCAAAGACCCGGGGGGACTGAAGCTTTCTTT. Using reference TRBV7-2 and TRBJ1-1 for the parts outside the CDR3, the full variable domain is GAGVSQSPSNKVTEKGKDVELRCDPISGHTALYWYRQSLGQGLEFLIYFQGNSAPDKSGLPSDRFSAERTGGSVSTLTIQRTQQEDSAVYLCASSQRPGGTEAFFGQGTRLTVV.